This entry features one T cell receptor beta chain sequence. Only in-frame clones appear in the TCRdb table, and some are missing; sequencing was by immunoSEQ multiplex PCR. Counted here are about 110,000 clones, roughly 89% occurring once; the ten biggest clones make up nearly 0.35%. The sample originates from a study of Tregs in tolerant kidney transplant recipients. Looked up from germline, CDR1 is MGHDK and CDR2 is SYGVNS. This CDR3 comprises 18 residues. V trimming: 4 bases; J trimming: 6 bases; junction bases outside the gene matches: 17. Sequenced material: CD4+ T cells from blood, taken before the transplant. V is TRBV25-1 and J is TRBJ2-7, with 11 bases that match TRBD1. The source of this sequence is a human donor who received a combined kidney and bone marrow transplant. CDR3 region: CASSGPGSPGQGVFEQYF. CDR3 nucleotides: TGTGCCAGCAGTGGCCCGGGGAGTCCGGGACAGGGGGTTTTCGAGCAGTACTTC.